These 22 T cell receptor beta chains share one sample of origin, sequenced in a study of cytomegalovirus exposure and HLA in healthy donors. The PCR contained 60 Vbeta and 13 Jbeta primers. The data were produced by immunoSEQ multiplex PCR, yet TCRdb's version contains in-frame clones alone and is incomplete. The table lists approximately 110,000 clones, over 60% of them singletons. Sequences were obtained from PBMCs. The receptors stem from a woman aged 55-75 years in good health and CMV-seropositive.

Concerning this clone: One end of the junction varies from germline; a read error may be responsible. The genes are TRBV19 and TRBJ2-7; D not resolved. In germline, CDR1 is LNHDA, CDR2 SQIVND (reference sequence). This CDR3 comprises 13 residues. The CDR3 is CASSPRGTYERYF. The CDR3, as DNA: TGTGCCAGTAGTCCCCGAGGTACCTACGAGCGGTACTTC.

This clone turned up a few times. The gene calls are TRBV11-3 and TRBJ1-2, with 8 bases identical to TRBD1. J was trimmed by 7 bases and V by 5 bases; bases with no gene match: 9. CDR3 length: 14 amino acids. Germline V gene lookup returns CDR1 SGHNT and CDR2 YENEEA. This CDR3 is CASSPPDRAGGYTF. The CDR3 DNA is TGTGCCAGCAGCCCACCGGACAGGGCAGGTGGCTACACCTTC. The variable domain in full, with the rest retrieved from reference TRBV11-3 and TRBJ1-2, is EAGVVQSPRYKIIEKKQPVAFWCNPISGHNTLYWYLQNLGQGPELLIRYENEEAVDDSQLPKDRFSAERLKGVDSTLKIQPAELGDSAVYLCASSPPDRAGGYTFGSGTRLTVV.

This clone was seen a few times. The rearrangement joins TRBV5-4 to TRBJ2-7; D is unresolved. Germline CDR1 and CDR2: SGHNT and YYREEE (reference sequence). Trimming shortened V by 5 bases and J by 1 base, and 13 bases separated the two germline ends. The CDR3 covers 14 residues. The CDR3 coding sequence is TGTGCCAGCAGTTACGGTACAGAATCCTACGAGCAGTACTTC. Translation gives CASSYGTESYEQYF.

The rearrangement joins TRBV6-5 to TRBJ2-1, with D perhaps matching TRBD1 (6 bases). Per germline, CDR1 MNHEY and CDR2 SVGAGI. The CDR3 loop spans 15 amino acids. V was cut by 6 bases and J by 5 bases, with 17 bases left in between. The CDR3 loop reads CASSLARGVNNEQFF. The CDR3 DNA reads as TGTGCCAGCAGCCTCGCCAGGGGTGTAAACAATGAGCAGTTCTTC.

The gene calls are TRBV7-2 and TRBJ1-5; D gene unclear. Trimming left V 2 bases short and J 4 bases short, with 6 bases between. Germline V gene sequence: CDR1 SGHTA, CDR2 FQGNSA. The CDR3 is made up of 13 amino acids. For the CDR3, the DNA is TGTGCCAGCAGCTTACAGGATAATCAGCCCCAGCATTTT. Its translation: CASSLQDNQPQHF. Drawing the rest from reference TRBV7-2 and TRBJ1-5, the complete variable domain is GAGVSQSPSNKVTEKGKDVELRCDPISGHTALYWYRQSLGQGLEFLIYFQGNSAPDKSGLPSDRFSAERTGGSVSTLTIQRTQQEDSAVYLCASSLQDNQPQHFGDGTRLSIL.

Written as DNA, the CDR3 is TGTGCCTGGAGTGTTGGACTACAGGGGTATGGCTACACCTTC. Protein sequence: CAWSVGLQGYGYTF. V and J are TRBV30 and TRBJ1-2; TRBD1 matches 7 bases. The CDR3 is 14 residues long. Germline CDR1 is GTSNPN and CDR2 is SVGIG (reference sequence). V lost 0 bases and J lost 5; bases outside the gene matches: 6.

The V call is TRBV7-2, the J call TRBJ2-5, with 10 positions matching TRBD2. This CDR3 is built from 18 residues. Losses at the gene ends were 3 bases for V and 4 bases for J; bases not matched to a gene: 14. Germline loops: CDR1 SGHTA, CDR2 FQGNSA. CDR3 DNA: TGTGCCAGCAGCTTTCAGTTTTTAGCGGGGGGTGTTGGAGAGACCCAGTACTTC. Translating it yields CASSFQFLAGGVGETQYF.

The V and J genes are TRBV6-5 and TRBJ2-1; 10 positions agree with TRBD1. The CDR3 spans 15 residues. The V gene end was trimmed by 2 bases and the J gene end by 6 bases; junction bases not matched to a gene: 4. Germline CDR1 MNHEY, CDR2 SVGAGI. CDR3 DNA sequence: TGTGCCAGCAGTTACGGCGGGACAGGGGTCAATGAGCAGTTCTTC. It encodes CASSYGGTGVNEQFF.

The chain carries TRBV30 and TRBJ2-1; 7 positions agree with TRBD2. Germline-derived CDR1 and CDR2 are GTSNPN and SVGIG (reference sequence). V lost 3 bases, J lost 9 bases, and 11 bases stayed unmatched. The CDR3 totals 14 residues. The CDR3 DNA sequence: TGTGCCTGGAGGTCCGGACTAGTTCTAGGTGAGCAGTTCTTC. Protein product: CAWRSGLVLGEQFF.

The chain has TRBV5-1 and TRBJ1-4, with D hard to call. This CDR3 contains 13 residues. Looked up from germline, CDR1 is SGHRS and CDR2 is YFSETQ. The V end lost 5 bases, the J end lost 5 bases, and 10 bases lay between the germline ends. The CDR3 sequence: CASSPGRNEKLFF. CDR3 nucleotide sequence: TGCGCCAGCAGTCCTGGCCGCAATGAAAAACTGTTTTTT.

Of note for this clone: The conserved closing phenylalanine or tryptophan is absent in this CDR3, likely reflecting a read error. CDR3 coding DNA: TGTGCCAGCAGCCCCCAGACCGGGACAGTCTCCTACGAGCAGTACCTC. The encoded protein is CASSPQTGTVSYEQYL. The rearrangement links TRBV11-2 to TRBJ2-7, with 7 positions matching TRBD1. The germline gives CDR1 SGHAT, CDR2 FQNNGV. This CDR3 has 16 residues. Trimming at V came to 5 bases and at J to 0 bases, leaving 10 bases not matched to a gene.

This sequence joins TRBV6-1 and TRBJ1-6; 7 nucleotides match TRBD1. V lost 5 bases and J lost 6; bases outside the gene matches: 4. CDR1 and CDR2 from the germline V gene are MNHNS and SASEGT. CDR3 length: 14 amino acids. In DNA, the CDR3 is TGTGCCAGCAGTCCGGGACAGAGTAATTCACCCCTCCACTTT. Translating gives CASSPGQSNSPLHF.

This clone was seen just once. The chain combines TRBV5-5 with TRBJ1-2; TRBD1 matches at 7 bases. V lost 5 bases, J lost 3 bases, and 7 bases stayed unmatched. In germline, CDR1 is SGHKS, CDR2 YYEKEE (reference sequence). The CDR3 extends over 14 amino acids. The CDR3 DNA is TGTGCCAGCAGATCCGCACAGGGGCACTATGGCTACACCTTC. Translation gives CASRSAQGHYGYTF.

The count of this clone is one. The chain couples TRBV7-3 to TRBJ2-1; 10 nucleotides align to TRBD2. The CDR3 totals 15 residues. Trimming at V came to 0 bases and at J to 5 bases, leaving 1 base not matched to a gene. Germline V gene lookup returns CDR1 SGHTA and CDR2 FQGTGA. The CDR3 spells CASSLTSGGNNEQFF. As DNA, the CDR3 is TGTGCCAGCAGCTTAACTAGCGGGGGGAACAATGAGCAGTTCTTC.

The chain carries TRBV9 and TRBJ2-7; maybe TRBD1 (5 bases). The CDR3 runs 15 residues. Germline V gene sequence: CDR1 SGDLS, CDR2 YYNGEE. Between the trimmed V and J ends, which lost 0 bases and 7 bases, there was a span of 17 bases. CDR3 sequence reads: CASSVEGNEAREQYF. In nucleotides, the CDR3 is TGTGCCAGCAGCGTAGAGGGGAATGAGGCCCGAGAGCAGTACTTC. The full variable domain, its missing parts supplied by reference TRBV9 and TRBJ2-7, is DSGVTQTPKHLITATGQRVTLRCSPRSGDLSVYWYQQSLDQGLQFLIQYYNGEERAKGNILERFSAQQFPDLHSELNLSSLELGDSALYFCASSVEGNEAREQYFGPGTRLTVT.

This clone occurred a few times. The genes are TRBV4-3 and TRBJ2-6, with 10 bases fitting TRBD1. CDR3 length: 16 residues. The trim removed 1 base at V and 4 bases at J, leaving 1 base unmatched. From germline, CDR1 is LGHNA and CDR2 YSLEER. For the CDR3, the DNA is TGCGCCAGCAGCCAAGGACAGGGGGCCGGGGCCAACGTCCTGACTTTC. Protein sequence: CASSQGQGAGANVLTF.

The V and J genes are TRBV7-3 and TRBJ2-2; D is unclear. Between the trimmed V and J ends, which lost 6 bases and 0 bases, there was a span of 5 bases. Germline values: CDR1 SGHTA, CDR2 FQGTGA. The CDR3 is made up of 13 amino acids. In nucleotides, the CDR3 is TGTGCCAGCAGTTCTCCGAACACCGGGGAGCTGTTTTTT. Translation: CASSSPNTGELFF.

The chain is built from TRBV6-6 and TRBJ1-3; a weak D match, TRBD1 (6 bases). The CDR3 length is 16 residues. Per the germline V gene, CDR1 is MNHNY and CDR2 is SVGAGI (reference sequence). V was pared by 6 bases and J by 3 bases, with 18 bases between. CDR3 DNA: TGTGCCAGCAGCACCCTCGACAGGCTAGATGGAAACACCATATATTTT. It codes for CASSTLDRLDGNTIYF.

This chain joins TRBV7-6 and TRBJ2-2; D unresolved. V was cut by 3 bases and J by 3 bases, with 5 bases left in between. The CDR3 length is 13 residues. CDR1 and CDR2 from the germline V gene are SGHVS and FNYEAQ. CDR3 DNA: TGTGCCAGCAGCTTCGTATACACCGGGGAGCTGTTTTTT. It encodes CASSFVYTGELFF.

This clone showed up just a few times. This rearrangement joins TRBV4-2 to TRBJ1-4; no firm D call. V lost 4 bases and J 5 bases, leaving 11 bases between the germline ends. This CDR3 is built from 14 residues. Germline values: CDR1 LGHNA, CDR2 YNFKEQ. This CDR3 reads CASSLTTGNEKLFF. CDR3 DNA: TGTGCCAGCAGCCTCACGACGGGAAATGAAAAACTGTTTTTT.

This clone was observed once. The V call is TRBV30, the J call TRBJ1-5; D not resolved. Germline CDR1 and CDR2: GTSNPN and SVGIG (reference sequence). The CDR3 runs to 12 residues. V was clipped by 0 bases and J by 7 bases, with 7 bases between them. The CDR3 spells CAWSVLGQPQHF. The CDR3 bases are TGTGCCTGGAGTGTACTAGGGCAGCCCCAGCATTTT.

The chain combines TRBV28 with TRBJ1-2; no clear D. CDR1 MDHEN and CDR2 SYDVKM come from the germline V gene. This CDR3 region has 17 residues. V gave up 4 bases and J gave up 4 bases, with 22 bases separating them. The CDR3 coding sequence is TGTGCCAGCAGTTCTCCCAACTCCGAGAGGGCAGGCTATGGCTACACCTTC. Its translation: CASSSPNSERAGYGYTF.